Here is one T cell receptor (beta chain) with its context. What this receptor recognizes is not known. No per-base quality is available; no much larger clone lies one base away. This specimen belongs to a study of blood T cells in healthy people across ages (dated by TCRdb to 2015 to 2017). At the level of the whole study: In model experiments, template switching captured about one uniquely barcoded TCR beta cDNA molecule for every two T cells. Using deep sequencing normalized with unique cDNA molecular identifiers, the study measured how TCR beta repertoire diversity changes with age. The donors were split into four age groups: young (average around 15 years), middle-aged (39), aged (62) and long-lived (approximately 80). To avoid experimental bias, donors of different ages were randomly spread across the sequencing lanes. The study analyzed two additional independent replicas of 1 million unique cDNA reads from the same blood draw for two donors, one aged 18 to 30 and one aged 80 or older.

The method behind the library was 5' RACE. For sequencing, an Illumina HiSeq 2500 was employed. A second PCR of roughly 6 to 11 cycles was performed with a sample-barcoded 5' primer and a J-beta primer mix. A template-switch 5' adaptor carrying 12 random nucleotides introduced a unique molecular identifier onto each TCR beta cDNA molecule. Each sample yielded at least 2.5 million CDR3-containing paired-end reads. First-strand cDNA was synthesized from all RNA with the Mint cDNA synthesis kit, primed by a TRBC-specific oligonucleotide. After uracil-DNA glycosylase treatment, a first 18-cycle PCR used universal primers M1SS and BC2_uni_R on all cDNA. The study's processing was this. Each sample was normalized by randomly selecting 1 million high-quality reads, each carrying a distinct molecular identifier. Instead of being binned into consensus sequences, reads with shared molecular identifiers were discarded. MiTCR, run with a Q25 quality threshold and the strictest error-elimination algorithm, handled CDR3 identification, clonotype clustering and error correction. A nonparametric unseen species model with Euler transformation was used to estimate a lower bound on total TCR beta diversity. The raw public data were reprocessed by TCRdb itself: fastp quality trimming at Q25, MiXCR clonotype calling, in-frame beta chains only. Identical CDR3 protein sequences are pooled into one entry, listed with their most common genes and DNA. None of the V and J calls come from the authors' own analysis; TCRdb made them. The sample table holds 600,000 to 800,000 distinct CDR3 sequences, of which 52% were seen once. 13% of the sample comes from the top ten.

The CDR3 sequence holds 16 residues, the cysteine and phenylalanine included. The entry retains the CDR3 DNA only, 48 bases that are in frame from base 1. Per the germline V gene (reference sequence), LGHDT is the CDR1 and YNNKEL is the CDR2. Cut back by 7 bases and 4 bases, the V and J ends lie 20 bases apart. What the research found in general, with its limitations: Estimates of total diversity based on one million sequenced T cells were considered lower bounds and underestimates. The CMV infection status of donors was not known, potentially confounding age-related changes in expanded clonotypes. Observed TCR beta diversity per million T cells fell roughly linearly with age, and a significant reduction was already apparent by age around 44. Compared with the aged group, the long-lived group had more naive CD4+ T cells, fewer expanded clones and increased TCR diversity, a pattern suggesting age selection. Observed TCR beta diversity correlated strongly with the percentage of naive T cells measured by flow cytometry. Since profiling was done on bulk unsorted PBMCs, naive and antigen-experienced compartments could not be conclusively compared.

The roughly 38 donors, aged about 6 to 100 years, were systemically healthy Caucasian individuals from Russia. Each donor gave 8 to 10 milliliters of peripheral blood, drawn into EDTA-treated Vacutainer tubes. PBMCs were isolated by Ficoll-Paque density-gradient centrifugation, with at least 7 million obtained per sample. Trizol reagent was used to extract total RNA from the PBMCs, yielding at least 5 micrograms per sample. For every donor, flow cytometry on a PBMC aliquot measured the percentage of naive CD45RAhigh/CD27high T cells. This sequence uses TRBV3-1 and TRBJ1-5; TRBD1 is perhaps the D gene, given 6 matching bases. This TCR derives from a woman older than 75 in good health. Sequencing was carried out using blood. The CDR3 here reads CASKTIRGSMNQPQHF. The DNA reads as follows: TGTGCCAGCAAAACCATCAGGGGATCTATGAATCAGCCCCAGCATTTT.